These 20 T cell receptor beta chains share one sample of origin, sequenced in a study of cytomegalovirus exposure and HLA in healthy donors. The PCR ran on 60 Vbeta and 13 Jbeta primers. Produced via immunoSEQ multiplex PCR; TCRdb's table is partial and in-frame only. The table records about 130,000 clones, approximately 78% of them present only once. Sample: PBMCs. The receptors originated from a middle-aged woman in good health and CMV-seropositive.

The V gene is TRBV5-1, the J gene TRBJ2-3; 15 nucleotides line up with TRBD2. Germline trimming cut 4 bases from V and 6 bases from J; bases unmatched to any gene: 6. The CDR3 runs to 16 residues. CDR1 is SGHRS and CDR2 is YFSETQ in the germline V gene. This chain's CDR3 is CASSVGLAGGRDTQYF. In nucleotides, the CDR3 is TGCGCCAGCAGCGTGGGACTAGCGGGAGGCAGGGATACGCAGTATTTT.

The J gene is TRBJ1-3, the V gene TRBV19, with D possibly TRBD1 on 5 matching bases. The CDR3 sequence is 20 residues long. V lost 1 base to trimming and J lost 0 bases, with 22 bases between them. CDR1 is LNHDA, CDR2 SQIVND, per germline (reference sequence). The CDR3 DNA reads as TGTGCCAGTAGTATAGCGGGGGACCCTATCCCAAGCGGCTCTGGAAACACCATATATTTT. Translation: CASSIAGDPIPSGSGNTIYF.

The chain is built from TRBV10-1 and TRBJ1-5, with 8 positions matching TRBD1. Germline V lookup: CDR1 WNHNN, CDR2 SYGVQD (reference sequence). V lost 2 bases and J lost 4; bases outside the gene matches: 22. The CDR3 runs to 21 residues. CDR3 DNA sequence: TGCGCCAGCAGTGAGAAATGGACAGGGTATTCCTGGCCCGGCCCAAATCAGCCCCAGCATTTT. Residues: CASSEKWTGYSWPGPNQPQHF.

The rearrangement joins TRBV5-4 to TRBJ2-7; TRBD2 aligns across 15 bases. Germline loops: CDR1 SGHNT, CDR2 YYREEE (reference sequence). This CDR3 comprises 16 residues. V was clipped by 3 bases and J by 4 bases; unmatched bases: 5. The DNA for the CDR3 is TGTGCCAGCAGCTGGACTAGCGGGAGGGCCTCGTACGAGCAGTACTTC. Its protein product is CASSWTSGRASYEQYF.

V gene TRBV19 combines with J gene TRBJ1-1, with 8 bases matching TRBD1. The germline V gene encodes CDR1 LNHDA and CDR2 SQIVND (reference sequence). This CDR3 has 12 residues. Trimming took 6 bases from V and 9 from J; bases not matched to a gene: 6. The CDR3 reads CASSRDRIKAFF. Written as DNA, the CDR3 is TGTGCCAGTAGCAGGGACAGGATAAAAGCTTTCTTT.

The CDR3 DNA sequence: TGTGCCAGCAGCCTGACAGGGACTGGGGCCAACGTCCTGACTTTC. Translated, it gives CASSLTGTGANVLTF. The chain couples TRBV7-3 to TRBJ2-6, with 7 positions matching TRBD1. Germline trimming cut 5 bases from V and 2 bases from J; bases unmatched to any gene: 3. This CDR3 has 15 residues. CDR1 SGHTA and CDR2 FQGTGA come from the germline V gene.

The chain is built from TRBV14 and TRBJ2-5; D is perhaps TRBD2 (6 bases). Germline V gene data show CDR1 as SGHDN and CDR2 as FVKESK. Trimming removed 2 bases from V and 7 bases from J, with 14 bases in between. The CDR3 contains 14 residues. Here the CDR3 DNA reads TGTGCCAGCAGCCAATTTCCGATGGGAGGGACCCAGTACTTC. This codes for CASSQFPMGGTQYF.

This sequence joins TRBV9 and TRBJ2-1, with 7 positions matching TRBD2. Trimming removed 1 base from V and 4 bases from J; junction bases left unmatched: 5. The germline V gene encodes CDR1 SGDLS and CDR2 YYNGEE. This CDR3 spans 15 amino acids. This CDR3 is CASSVSGREYNEQFF. In DNA form, the CDR3 reads TGTGCCAGCAGCGTATCTGGGAGGGAGTACAATGAGCAGTTCTTC.

This chain links TRBV5-1 with TRBJ2-7, with a possible D match to TRBD2 (6 bases). The length of the CDR3 is 13 residues. V was shortened by 4 bases and J by 7 bases, with 15 bases between the two germline ends. Per the germline V gene, CDR1 is SGHRS and CDR2 is YFSETQ. The DNA of the CDR3 is TGCGCCAGCAGCCTTGTATTTGGGGGGGAGCAGTACTTC. This translates into CASSLVFGGEQYF.

This chain connects TRBV28 to TRBJ2-6, with a weak D call TRBD1 (6 bases). Germline V gene lookup returns CDR1 MDHEN and CDR2 SYDVKM. Trimming took off 10 bases at V and 2 bases at J, with 15 bases between the two ends. This CDR3 contains 15 residues. CDR3 loop: CATTNRAPGANVLTF. The CDR3 DNA reads TGTGCCACTACAAACAGGGCCCCTGGGGCCAACGTCCTGACTTTC.

J is TRBJ2-1 and V is TRBV2; D possibly corresponds to TRBD1 (5 bases). The length of the CDR3 is 13 residues. Germline V CDR1 and CDR2: SNHLY, FYNNEI. V was pared by 8 bases and J by 9 bases, with 17 bases between. The CDR3 region has the DNA TGTGCCAGCCCCCCTAACTCTGACAGTGAGCAGTTCTTC. Protein sequence: CASPPNSDSEQFF.

The rearrangement uses TRBV30 and TRBJ1-3, with D possibly being TRBD1 (5 bases). V lost 2 bases and J 5 bases, leaving 13 bases between the germline ends. Germline assignment: CDR1 GTSNPN and CDR2 SVGIG (reference sequence). There are 14 residues in the CDR3. DNA for the CDR3: TGTGCCTGGAGTCCTCGACAGTTGCGAAACACCATATATTTT. Translation gives CAWSPRQLRNTIYF.

This chain joins TRBV5-1 and TRBJ1-2; 7 bases map to TRBD1. This CDR3 comprises 13 residues. Germline V lookup: CDR1 SGHRS, CDR2 YFSETQ. Unmatched junction bases numbered 8, after V lost 4 bases and J lost 8 bases. Here the CDR3 reads CASSPEGAMGYTF. CDR3 in DNA: TGCGCCAGCAGCCCCGAGGGGGCGATGGGCTACACCTTC.

This clone was observed a single time. The rearrangement links TRBV7-9 to TRBJ2-3, with D maybe TRBD2 (6 bases). Trimming left V 1 base short and J 0 bases short, with 11 bases between. The CDR3 is 16 amino acids. Germline-derived CDR1 and CDR2 are SEHNR and FQNEAQ (reference sequence). CDR3 DNA: TGTGCCAGCAGCTTAGGTACGGGGGTGAGCACAGATACGCAGTATTTT. It encodes CASSLGTGVSTDTQYF.

The genes are TRBV7-8 and TRBJ2-7; 7 nucleotides match TRBD1. V shed 4 bases, J shed 4 bases, and the junction held 10 bases outside the gene matches. The length of the CDR3 is 15 residues. Per the germline V gene, CDR1 is SGHVS and CDR2 is FQNEAQ. The CDR3 loop is CASSSIDREPYEQYF. The CDR3 coding sequence is TGTGCCAGCAGCTCTATCGACAGGGAACCATACGAGCAGTACTTC.

V usage is TRBV7-6 and J usage is TRBJ2-7, with D possibly being TRBD1 (6 bases). The V end lost 1 base, the J end lost 3 bases, and 7 bases lay between the germline ends. This CDR3 spans 13 amino acids. Germline V gene lookup returns CDR1 SGHVS and CDR2 FNYEAQ. The CDR3 DNA reads TGTGCCAGCAGCTTAGGACAGGACTACGAGCAGTACTTC. Its translation is CASSLGQDYEQYF.

The J gene is TRBJ2-3, the V gene TRBV1; the table's D call, TRBD2, was not checked against the DNA. TRBV1 is labeled a pseudogene. The CDR3 is 18 residues long. CDR3 region: CTSSQVLAGGGSTDTQYF. The DNA for the CDR3 is TGCACCAGCAGCCAAGTCTTAGCGGGAGGGGGGAGCACAGATACGCAGTATTTT.

This chain connects TRBV30 to TRBJ2-7; D is unresolved. Germline V gives CDR1 GTSNPN, CDR2 SVGIG (reference sequence). The V end was cut by 3 bases, the J end by 11 bases, with 5 bases between. This CDR3 region has 8 residues. The CDR3 reads CAWRRKYF. Here the CDR3 DNA reads TGTGCCTGGAGGAGGAAGTACTTC.

V and J are TRBV7-6 and TRBJ2-7; 10 nucleotides match TRBD1. The CDR3 is made up of 17 amino acids. The ends lost 5 bases at V and 3 bases at J; junction bases unmatched: 13. The germline V gene encodes CDR1 SGHVS and CDR2 FNYEAQ. In DNA form, the CDR3 reads TGTGCCAGCAGCCTCGGGGGGACAGGGGATGGCCACTACGAGCAGTACTTC. Encoded protein: CASSLGGTGDGHYEQYF.

This clone was counted a few times. The chain carries TRBV9 and TRBJ2-6; TRBD2 matches at 14 bases. Germline CDR1 is SGDLS and CDR2 is YYNGEE. The CDR3 has 20 amino acids. After removal of 3 bases from V and 5 bases from J, the junction contained 13 bases not matched to a gene. The CDR3 loop reads CASSAIIPGTSGSWANVLTF. CDR3 DNA: TGTGCCAGCAGCGCAATCATCCCCGGGACTAGCGGGAGTTGGGCCAACGTCCTGACTTTC.